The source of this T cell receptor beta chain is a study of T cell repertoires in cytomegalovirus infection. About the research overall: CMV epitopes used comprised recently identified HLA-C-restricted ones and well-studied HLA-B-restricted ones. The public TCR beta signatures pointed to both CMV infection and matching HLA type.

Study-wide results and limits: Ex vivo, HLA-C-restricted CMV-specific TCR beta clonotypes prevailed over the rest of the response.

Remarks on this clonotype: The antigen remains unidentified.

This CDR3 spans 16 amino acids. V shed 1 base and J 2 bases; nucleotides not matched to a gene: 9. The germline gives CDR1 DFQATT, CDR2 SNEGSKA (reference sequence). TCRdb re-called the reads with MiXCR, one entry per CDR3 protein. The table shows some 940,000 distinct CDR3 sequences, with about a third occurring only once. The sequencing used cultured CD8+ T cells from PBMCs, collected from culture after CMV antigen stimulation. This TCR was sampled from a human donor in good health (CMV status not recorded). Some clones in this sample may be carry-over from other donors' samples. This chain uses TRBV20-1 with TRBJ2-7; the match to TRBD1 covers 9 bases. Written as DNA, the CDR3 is TGCAGTGCTAGAGGCCTATCCGGGACAGGGACCTACGAGCAGTACTTC. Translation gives CSARGLSGTGTYEQYF.